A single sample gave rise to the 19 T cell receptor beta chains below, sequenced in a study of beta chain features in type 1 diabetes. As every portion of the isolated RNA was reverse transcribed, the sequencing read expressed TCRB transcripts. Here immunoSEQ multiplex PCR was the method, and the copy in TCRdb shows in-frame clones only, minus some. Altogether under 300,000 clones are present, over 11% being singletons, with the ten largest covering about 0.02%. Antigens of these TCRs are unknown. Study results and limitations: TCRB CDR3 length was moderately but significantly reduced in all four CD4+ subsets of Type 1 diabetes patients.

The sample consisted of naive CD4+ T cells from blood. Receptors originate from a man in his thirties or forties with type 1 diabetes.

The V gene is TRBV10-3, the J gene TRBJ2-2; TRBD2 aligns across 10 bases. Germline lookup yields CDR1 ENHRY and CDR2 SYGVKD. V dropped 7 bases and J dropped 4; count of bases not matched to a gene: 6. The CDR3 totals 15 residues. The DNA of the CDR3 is TGTGCCATCAAAGGGGCTAGCGGGAGCACCGGGGAGCTGTTTTTT. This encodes CAIKGASGSTGELFF.

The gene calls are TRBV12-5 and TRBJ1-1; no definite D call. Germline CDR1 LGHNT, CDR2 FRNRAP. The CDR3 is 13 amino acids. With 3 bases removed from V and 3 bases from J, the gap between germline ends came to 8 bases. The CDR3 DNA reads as TGTGCTAGTGGTTTTGAGAGCTACACTGAAGCTTTCTTT. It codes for CASGFESYTEAFF.

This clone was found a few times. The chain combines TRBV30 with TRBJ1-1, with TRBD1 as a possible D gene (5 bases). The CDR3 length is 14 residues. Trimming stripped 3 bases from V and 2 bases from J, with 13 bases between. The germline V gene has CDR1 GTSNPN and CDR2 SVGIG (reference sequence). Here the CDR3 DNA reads TGTGCCTGGAGCGGAGGGACCAAAAACACTGAAGCTTTCTTT. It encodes CAWSGGTKNTEAFF. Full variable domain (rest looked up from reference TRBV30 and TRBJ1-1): SQTIHQWPATLVQPVGSPLSLECTVEGTSNPNLYWYRQAAGRGLQLLFYSVGIGQISSEVPQNLSASRPQDRQFILSSKKLLLSDSGFYLCAWSGGTKNTEAFFGQGTRLTVV.

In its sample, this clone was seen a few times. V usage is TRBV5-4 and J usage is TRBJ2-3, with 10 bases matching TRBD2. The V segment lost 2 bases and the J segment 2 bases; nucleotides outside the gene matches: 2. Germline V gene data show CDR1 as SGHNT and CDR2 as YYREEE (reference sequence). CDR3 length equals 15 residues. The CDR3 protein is CASSLTSGDTDTQYF. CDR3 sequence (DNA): TGTGCCAGCAGCTTAACTAGCGGGGACACAGATACGCAGTATTTT.

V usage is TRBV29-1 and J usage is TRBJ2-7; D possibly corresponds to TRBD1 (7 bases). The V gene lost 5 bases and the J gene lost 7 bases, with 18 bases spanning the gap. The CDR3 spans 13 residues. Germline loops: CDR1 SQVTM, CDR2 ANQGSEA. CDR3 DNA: TGCAGCGTTAAGGGGGCGGGATGGGAGGAGCAGTACTTC. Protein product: CSVKGAGWEEQYF.

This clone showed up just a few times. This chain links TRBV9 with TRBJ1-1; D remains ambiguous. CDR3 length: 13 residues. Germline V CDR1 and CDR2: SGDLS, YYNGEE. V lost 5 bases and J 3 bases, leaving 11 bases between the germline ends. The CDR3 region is CASSTGADTEAFF. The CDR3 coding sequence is TGTGCCAGCAGTACGGGTGCGGACACTGAAGCTTTCTTT. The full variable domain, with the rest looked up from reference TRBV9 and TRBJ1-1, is DSGVTQTPKHLITATGQRVTLRCSPRSGDLSVYWYQQSLDQGLQFLIQYYNGEERAKGNILERFSAQQFPDLHSELNLSSLELGDSALYFCASSTGADTEAFFGQGTRLTVV.

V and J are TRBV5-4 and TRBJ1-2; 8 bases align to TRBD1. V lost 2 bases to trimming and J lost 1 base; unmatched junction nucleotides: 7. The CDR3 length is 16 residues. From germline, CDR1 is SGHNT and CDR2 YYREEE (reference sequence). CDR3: CASSLDQGADNYGYTF. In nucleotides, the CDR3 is TGTGCCAGCAGCTTAGATCAGGGGGCGGATAACTATGGCTACACCTTC. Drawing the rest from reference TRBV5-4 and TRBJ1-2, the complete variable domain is ETGVTQSPTHLIKTRGQQVTLRCSSQSGHNTVSWYQQALGQGPQFIFQYYREEENGRGNFPPRFSGLQFPNYSSELNVNALELDDSALYLCASSLDQGADNYGYTFGSGTRLTVV.

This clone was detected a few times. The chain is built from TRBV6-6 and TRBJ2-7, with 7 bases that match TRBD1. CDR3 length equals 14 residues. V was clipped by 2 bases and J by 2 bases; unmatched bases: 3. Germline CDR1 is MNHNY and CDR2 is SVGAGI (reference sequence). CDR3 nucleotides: TGTGCCAGCAGTTACGGGGACAGAACCTACGAGCAGTACTTC. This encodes CASSYGDRTYEQYF.

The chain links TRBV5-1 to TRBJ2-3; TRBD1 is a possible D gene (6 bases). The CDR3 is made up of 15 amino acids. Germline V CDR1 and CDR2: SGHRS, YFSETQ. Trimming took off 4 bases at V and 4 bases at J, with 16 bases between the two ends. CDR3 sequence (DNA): TGCGCCAGCAGCCCGTCGGGCAGGGGAGCAGATACGCAGTATTTT. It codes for CASSPSGRGADTQYF.

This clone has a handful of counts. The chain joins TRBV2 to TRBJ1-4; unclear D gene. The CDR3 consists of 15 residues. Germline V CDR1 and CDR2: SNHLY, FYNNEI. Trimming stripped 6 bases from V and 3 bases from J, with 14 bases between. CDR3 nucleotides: TGTGCCAGCAGGATCCAGTCGGGGTCTAATGAAAAACTGTTTTTT. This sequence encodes CASRIQSGSNEKLFF.

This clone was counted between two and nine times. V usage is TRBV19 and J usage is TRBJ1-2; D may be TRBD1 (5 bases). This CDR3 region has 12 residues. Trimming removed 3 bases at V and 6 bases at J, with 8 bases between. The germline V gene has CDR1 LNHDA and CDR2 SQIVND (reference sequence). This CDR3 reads CASSISGDGYTF. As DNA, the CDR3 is TGTGCCAGTAGTATCTCGGGGGATGGCTACACCTTC. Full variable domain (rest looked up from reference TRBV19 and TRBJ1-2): DGGITQSPKYLFRKEGQNVTLSCEQNLNHDAMYWYRQDPGQGLRLIYYSQIVNDFQKGDIAEGYSVSREKKESFPLTVTSAQKNPTAFYLCASSISGDGYTFGSGTRLTVV.

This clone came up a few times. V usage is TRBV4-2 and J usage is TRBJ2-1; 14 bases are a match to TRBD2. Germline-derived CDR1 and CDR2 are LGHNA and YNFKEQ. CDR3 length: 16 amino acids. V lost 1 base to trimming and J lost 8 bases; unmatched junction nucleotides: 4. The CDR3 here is CASSQAGTSGGDEQFF. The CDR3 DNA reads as TGTGCCAGCAGCCAAGCCGGGACTAGCGGGGGCGATGAGCAGTTCTTC.

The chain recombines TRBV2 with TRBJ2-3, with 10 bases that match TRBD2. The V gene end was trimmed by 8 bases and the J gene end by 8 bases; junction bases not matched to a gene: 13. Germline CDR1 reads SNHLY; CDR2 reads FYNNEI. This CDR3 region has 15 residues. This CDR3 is CASRASSGGPGTQYF. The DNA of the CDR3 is TGTGCCAGCCGCGCGTCTAGCGGGGGCCCCGGTACGCAGTATTTT.

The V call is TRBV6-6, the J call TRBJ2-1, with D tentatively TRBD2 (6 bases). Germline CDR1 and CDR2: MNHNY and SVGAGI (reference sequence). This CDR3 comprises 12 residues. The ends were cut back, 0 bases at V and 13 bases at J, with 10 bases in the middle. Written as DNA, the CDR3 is TGTGCCAGCAGTTACTCGAAAGGACTACAGTTCTTC. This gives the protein CASSYSKGLQFF.

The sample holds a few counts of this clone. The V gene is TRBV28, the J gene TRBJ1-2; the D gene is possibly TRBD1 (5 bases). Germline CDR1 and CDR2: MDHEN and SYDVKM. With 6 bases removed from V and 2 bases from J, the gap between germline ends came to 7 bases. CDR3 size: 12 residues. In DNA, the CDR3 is TGTGCCAGCAGCCCAGGGAACTATGGCTACACCTTC. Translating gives CASSPGNYGYTF.

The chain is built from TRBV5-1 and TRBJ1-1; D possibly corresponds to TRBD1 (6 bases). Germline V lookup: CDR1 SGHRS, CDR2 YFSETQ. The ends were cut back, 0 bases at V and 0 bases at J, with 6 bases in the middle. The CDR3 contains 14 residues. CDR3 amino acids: CASSLGTVNTEAFF. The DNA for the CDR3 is TGCGCCAGCAGCTTGGGGACAGTGAACACTGAAGCTTTCTTT.

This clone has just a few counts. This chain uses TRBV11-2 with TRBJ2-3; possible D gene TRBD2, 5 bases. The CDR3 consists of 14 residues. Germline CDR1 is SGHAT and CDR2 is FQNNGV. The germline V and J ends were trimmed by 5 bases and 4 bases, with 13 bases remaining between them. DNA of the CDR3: TGTGCCAGCAGCCTTTCTGTCGGGGCAGATACGCAGTATTTT. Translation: CASSLSVGADTQYF.

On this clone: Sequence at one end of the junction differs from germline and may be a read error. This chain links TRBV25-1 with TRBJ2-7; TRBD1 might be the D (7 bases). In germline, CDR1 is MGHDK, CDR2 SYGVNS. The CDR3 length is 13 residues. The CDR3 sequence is CTSRGAETYEQYF. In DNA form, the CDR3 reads TGCACCAGCAGGGGGGCTGAGACCTACGAGCAGTACTTC.

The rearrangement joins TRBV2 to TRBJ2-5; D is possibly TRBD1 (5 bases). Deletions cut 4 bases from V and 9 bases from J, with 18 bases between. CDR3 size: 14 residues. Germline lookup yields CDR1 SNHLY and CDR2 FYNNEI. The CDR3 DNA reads TGTGCCAGCAGTGGGTTGGGGCAGCCCTTAGCCCAGTACTTC. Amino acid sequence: CASSGLGQPLAQYF.